These 11 T cell receptor beta chains came from one sample sequenced in a study of shared clonotypes between healthy human individuals. Sequencing was performed with immunoSEQ multiplex PCR; in TCRdb, only in-frame clones are kept and a portion is missing. The table has hundreds of thousands of clones, 72% seen once. Material: memory CD4+ T cells sorted from blood. Subset noted: CD45RA-negative fraction. The receptors stem from a woman aged 25 to 45 in good health.

With respect to this clone: The same CDR3 also results from other DNA sequences found in this sample. The J gene is TRBJ2-2, the V gene TRBV5-1; no firm D call. Germline values: CDR1 SGHRS, CDR2 YFSETQ. V lost 5 bases and J 1 base, leaving 3 bases between the germline ends. The length of the CDR3 is 12 residues. The CDR3 protein is CASRLNTGELFF. The DNA of the CDR3 is TGCGCCAGCAGACTGAACACCGGGGAGCTGTTTTTT.

V is TRBV5-1 and J is TRBJ2-1; D possibly corresponds to TRBD2 (5 bases). Looked up from germline, CDR1 is SGHRS and CDR2 is YFSETQ. V lost 0 bases to trimming and J lost 8 bases, with 15 bases between them. The CDR3 spans 15 residues. The CDR3 is CASSLAPAGVDEQFF. CDR3 nucleotide sequence: TGCGCCAGCAGCTTGGCCCCGGCGGGCGTGGATGAGCAGTTCTTC.

The CDR3 spells CASSLDPLGNQPQHF. CDR3 sequence (DNA): TGTGCCAGCAGCTTAGATCCCCTAGGGAATCAGCCCCAGCATTTT. The chain has TRBV11-2 and TRBJ1-5; D gene ambiguous. CDR3 length: 15 residues. Germline CDR1 reads SGHAT; CDR2 reads FQNNGV. V was clipped by 0 bases and J by 4 bases, with 10 bases between them. Variable domain in full (rest from reference TRBV11-2 and TRBJ1-5): EAGVAQSPRYKIIEKRQSVAFWCNPISGHATLYWYQQILGQGPKLLIQFQNNGVVDDSQLPKDRFSAERLKGVDSTLKIQPAKLEDSAVYLCASSLDPLGNQPQHFGDGTRLSIL.

J is TRBJ2-2 and V is TRBV7-9, with 9 bases identical to TRBD1. This CDR3 contains 16 residues. The trim removed 0 bases at V and 4 bases at J, leaving 3 bases unmatched. Germline CDR1 reads SEHNR; CDR2 reads FQNEAQ (reference sequence). The CDR3, as DNA: TGTGCCAGCAGCTTAGCACAGGGGGCAGGCACCGGGGAGCTGTTTTTT. Protein sequence: CASSLAQGAGTGELFF.

V is TRBV6-1 and J is TRBJ1-2; 7 bases match TRBD1. The germline V gene has CDR1 MNHNS and CDR2 SASEGT. The CDR3 runs to 14 residues. With V trimmed by 6 bases and J by 2 bases, 6 bases remained unmatched. The CDR3 loop is CASRNPRGNYGYTF. In DNA, the CDR3 is TGTGCCAGCAGGAACCCCAGGGGGAACTATGGCTACACCTTC.

The CDR3 nucleotides read TGTGCCAGCACTACCGGGGCCGAGTGGGGTGAGCAGTTCTTC. Its translation: CASTTGAEWGEQFF. The chain carries TRBV6-5 and TRBJ2-1, with D perhaps assigned TRBD1 or TRBD2 (5 bases each). With 7 bases removed from V and 9 bases from J, the gap between germline ends came to 19 bases. CDR3 length equals 14 residues. Per germline, CDR1 MNHEY and CDR2 SVGAGI.

This clone was observed a few times. This chain uses TRBV12-5 with TRBJ1-1; no clear D. Between the trimmed V and J ends, which lost 1 base and 10 bases, there was a span of 10 bases. In germline, CDR1 is LGHNT, CDR2 FRNRAP. The length of the CDR3 is 12 residues. The CDR3 nucleotides are TGTGCTAGTGGTTTGGGCAGTTCGCCAGCTTTCTTT. This sequence encodes CASGLGSSPAFF.

This clone was seen only a few times. This chain connects TRBV21-1 to TRBJ2-1. TRBV21-1 constitutes a pseudogene. This CDR3 has 15 residues. The CDR3 spells CASSPGGEGGNEQFF. The CDR3 bases are TGTGCCAGCAGCCCCGGGGGTGAGGGGGGCAATGAGCAGTTCTTC.

Concerning this clone itself: A single base separates this from a much larger clone, so it may be a read error. The chain has TRBV27 and TRBJ1-2, with D possibly TRBD1 on 5 matching bases. This CDR3 contains 12 residues. V was pared by 4 bases and J by 5 bases, with 8 bases between. Germline V gene sequence: CDR1 MNHEY, CDR2 SMNVEV (reference sequence). CDR3 protein: CASSSQGYGYTF. In nucleotides, the CDR3 is TGTGCCAGCAGTTCCCAGGGTTATGGCTACACCTTC.

In DNA form, the CDR3 reads TGTGCCAGCAGTTTCGCGGGACAGGGGGCGCCGGAAAAACTGTTTTTT. Amino acid sequence: CASSFAGQGAPEKLFF. J is TRBJ1-4 and V is TRBV28, with 12 bases matching TRBD1. This CDR3 contains 16 residues. The V gene's germline CDR1 is MDHEN and CDR2 SYDVKM. The V and J ends lost 3 bases and 8 bases, in that order; junction bases with no gene match: 7.

This chain uses TRBV28 with TRBJ2-5; D is ambiguous. CDR1 MDHEN and CDR2 SYDVKM come from the germline V gene. The CDR3 loop spans 14 amino acids. Between the trimmed V and J ends, which lost 4 bases and 1 base, there was a span of 10 bases. CDR3: CASSSHTLQETQYF. CDR3 sequence (DNA): TGTGCCAGCAGTTCACACACACTCCAAGAGACCCAGTACTTC.